Reported below is one TCR beta chain. TCRdb called the reads again in MiXCR, with one record for every CDR3 protein. This sample yields approximately 550,000 distinct CDR3 sequences, of which 15% to 20% are seen a single time; approximately 24% belongs to the top ten. This specimen belongs to a study of T cell repertoires in cytomegalovirus infection. V shed 7 bases, J shed 1 base, and the junction held 4 bases outside the gene matches. This CDR3 is built from 13 residues. Germline CDR1 reads MNHNS; CDR2 reads SASEGT. V and J are TRBV6-1 and TRBJ2-7, with 7 nucleotides matching TRBD1. Sequenced: CD8+ T cells from PBMCs. The receptor was derived from a human donor in good health (CMV status not recorded). Some clones in this sample may be carry-over from other donors' samples. CDR3 protein: CASKDRSSYEQYF. CDR3 in DNA: TGTGCCAGCAAGGACAGGTCTTCCTACGAGCAGTACTTC.